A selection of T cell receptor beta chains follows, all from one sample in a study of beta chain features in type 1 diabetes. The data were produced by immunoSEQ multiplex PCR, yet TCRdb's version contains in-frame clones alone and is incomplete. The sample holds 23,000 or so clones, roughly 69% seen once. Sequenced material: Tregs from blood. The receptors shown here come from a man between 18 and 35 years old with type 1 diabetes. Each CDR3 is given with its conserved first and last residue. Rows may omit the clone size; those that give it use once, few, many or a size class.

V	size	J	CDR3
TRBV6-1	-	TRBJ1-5	CASSEAGGATRGQPQHF
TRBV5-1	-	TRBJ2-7	CASSRDRGGYEQYF
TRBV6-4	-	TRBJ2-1	CASSATRGHEQFF
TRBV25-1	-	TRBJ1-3	CASSEGGLSGNTIYF
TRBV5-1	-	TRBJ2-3	CASSFQGYDTQYF
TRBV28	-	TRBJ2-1	CASSRSYNEQFF
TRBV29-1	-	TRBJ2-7	CSVEDRGAGSSYEQYF
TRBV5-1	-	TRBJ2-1	CASSSLPRGSSYNEQFF
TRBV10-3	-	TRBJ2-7	CAISEGQGAIEEQYF
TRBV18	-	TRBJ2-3	CASSYFPGDTQYF
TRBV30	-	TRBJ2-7	CAWSADFSKRSPYF
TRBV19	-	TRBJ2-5	CASSGDQETQYF
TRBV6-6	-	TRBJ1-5	CASRPDRVRNQPQHF
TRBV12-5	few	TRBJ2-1	CASEAEGHEQFF
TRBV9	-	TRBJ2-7	CASSVGGRQYF
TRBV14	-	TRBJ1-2	CASSQGNGIHGYTF
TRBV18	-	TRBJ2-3	CASSPRQQSTDTQYF
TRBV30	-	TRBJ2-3	CAWTPHTDTQYF
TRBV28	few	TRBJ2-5	CASMTGQHQETQYF
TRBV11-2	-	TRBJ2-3	CASSLDLDRTDTQYF
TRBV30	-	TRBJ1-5	CAWSGGVSGNQPQHF
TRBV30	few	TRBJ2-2	CAWILRRGLRTGELFF
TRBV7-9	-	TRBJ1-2	CASSSQGFDYGYTF
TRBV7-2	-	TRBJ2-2	CASSYKGTSPRGELFF
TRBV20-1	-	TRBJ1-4	CSVQGREKLFF
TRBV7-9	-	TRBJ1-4	CASSPRGTEKLFF
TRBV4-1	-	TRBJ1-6	CASSQEQGFLNSPLHF
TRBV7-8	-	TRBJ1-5	CASSLIQMPQHF
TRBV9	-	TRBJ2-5	CASSVGTGETQYF
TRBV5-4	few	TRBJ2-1	CASSLAGSGLEQFF
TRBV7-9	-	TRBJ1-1	CASSFTGNTEAFF
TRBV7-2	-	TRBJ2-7	CASNPGGSSYEQYF